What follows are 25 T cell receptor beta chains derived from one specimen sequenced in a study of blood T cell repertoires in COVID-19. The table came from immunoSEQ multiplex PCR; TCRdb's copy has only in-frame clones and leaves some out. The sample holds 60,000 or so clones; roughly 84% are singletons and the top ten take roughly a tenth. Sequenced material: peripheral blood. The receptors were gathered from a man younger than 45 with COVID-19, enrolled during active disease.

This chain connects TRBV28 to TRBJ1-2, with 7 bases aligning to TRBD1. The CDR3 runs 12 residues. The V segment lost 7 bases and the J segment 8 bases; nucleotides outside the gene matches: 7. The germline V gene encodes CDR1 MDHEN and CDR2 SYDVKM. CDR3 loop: CASIRTGGGYTF. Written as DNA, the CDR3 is TGTGCCAGCATCCGGACAGGCGGCGGCTACACCTTC.

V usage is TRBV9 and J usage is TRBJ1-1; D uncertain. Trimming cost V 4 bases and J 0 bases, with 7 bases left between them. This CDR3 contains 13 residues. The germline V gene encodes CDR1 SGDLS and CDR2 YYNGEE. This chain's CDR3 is CASSPSVNTEAFF. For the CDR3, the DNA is TGTGCCAGCAGCCCCTCAGTGAACACTGAAGCTTTCTTT.

The CDR3 sequence is CASSGWTGAYNSPLHF. The CDR3 nucleotides are TGTGCCAGTAGTGGGTGGACAGGGGCCTATAATTCACCCCTCCACTTT. V is TRBV19 and J is TRBJ1-6; 9 bases agree with TRBD1. From germline, CDR1 is LNHDA and CDR2 SQIVND (reference sequence). The CDR3 has 16 residues. The V segment lost 5 bases and the J segment 2 bases; nucleotides outside the gene matches: 4.

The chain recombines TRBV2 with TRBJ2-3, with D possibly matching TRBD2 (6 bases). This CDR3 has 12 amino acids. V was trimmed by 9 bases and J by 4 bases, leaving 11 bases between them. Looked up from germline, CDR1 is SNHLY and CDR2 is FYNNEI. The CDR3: CAREGGADTQYF. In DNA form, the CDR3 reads TGTGCCAGAGAGGGCGGGGCAGATACGCAGTATTTT.

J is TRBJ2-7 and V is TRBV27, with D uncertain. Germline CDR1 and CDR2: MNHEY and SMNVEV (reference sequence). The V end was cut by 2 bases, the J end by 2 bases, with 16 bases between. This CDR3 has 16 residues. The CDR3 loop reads CASSLTSRFRTYEQYF. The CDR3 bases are TGTGCCAGCAGTTTAACTTCCCGGTTCCGTACCTACGAGCAGTACTTC.

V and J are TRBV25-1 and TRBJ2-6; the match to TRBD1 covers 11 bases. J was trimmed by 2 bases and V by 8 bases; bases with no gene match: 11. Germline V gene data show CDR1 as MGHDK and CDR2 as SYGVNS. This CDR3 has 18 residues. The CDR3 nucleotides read TGTGCCAGCGTCCCGGGACAGGGGGGTTCAACTGGGGCCAACGTCCTGACTTTC. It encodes CASVPGQGGSTGANVLTF. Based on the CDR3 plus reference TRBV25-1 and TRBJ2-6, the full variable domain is EADIYQTPRYLVIGTGKKITLECSQTMGHDKMYWYQQDPGMELHLIHYSYGVNSTEKGDLSSESTVSRIRTEHFPLTLESARPSHTSQYLCASVPGQGGSTGANVLTFGAGSRLTVL.

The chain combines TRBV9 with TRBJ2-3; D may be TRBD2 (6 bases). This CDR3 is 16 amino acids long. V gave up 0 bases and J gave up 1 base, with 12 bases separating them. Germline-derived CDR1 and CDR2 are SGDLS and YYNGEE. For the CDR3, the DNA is TGTGCCAGCAGCGTAGGGGTGCGGGAACGCACAGATACGCAGTATTTT. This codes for CASSVGVRERTDTQYF.

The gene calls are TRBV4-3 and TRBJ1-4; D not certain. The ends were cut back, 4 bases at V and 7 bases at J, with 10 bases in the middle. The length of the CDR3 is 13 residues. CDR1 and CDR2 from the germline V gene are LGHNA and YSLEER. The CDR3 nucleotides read TGCGCCAGCAGCCGAAAAGCAGGTGAAAAACTGTTTTTT. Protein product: CASSRKAGEKLFF.

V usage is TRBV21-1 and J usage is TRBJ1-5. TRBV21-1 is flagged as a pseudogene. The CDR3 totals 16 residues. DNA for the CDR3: TGTGCCAGCAGCAAAGTGGTGGGCAGGGAGGATCAGCCCCAGCATTTT. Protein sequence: CASSKVVGREDQPQHF.

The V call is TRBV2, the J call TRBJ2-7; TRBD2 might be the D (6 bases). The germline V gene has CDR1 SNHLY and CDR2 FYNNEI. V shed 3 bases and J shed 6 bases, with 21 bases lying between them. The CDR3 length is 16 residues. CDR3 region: CASSDPSLTGESEQYF. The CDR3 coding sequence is TGTGCCAGCAGTGATCCTAGTCTCACGGGAGAATCCGAGCAGTACTTC.

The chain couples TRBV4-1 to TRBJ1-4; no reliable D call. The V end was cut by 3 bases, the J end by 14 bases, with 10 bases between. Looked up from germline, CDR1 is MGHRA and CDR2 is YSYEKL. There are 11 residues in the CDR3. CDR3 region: CASSQEQNLFF. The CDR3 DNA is TGCGCCAGCAGCCAGGAACAGAATCTGTTTTTT.

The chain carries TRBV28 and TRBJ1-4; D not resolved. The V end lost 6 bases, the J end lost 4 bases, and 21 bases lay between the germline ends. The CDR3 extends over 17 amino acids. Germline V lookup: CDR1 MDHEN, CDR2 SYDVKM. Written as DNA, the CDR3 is TGTGCCAGCAGACTCACACGGACCTCTAGCCGTAATGAAAAACTGTTTTTT. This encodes CASRLTRTSSRNEKLFF.

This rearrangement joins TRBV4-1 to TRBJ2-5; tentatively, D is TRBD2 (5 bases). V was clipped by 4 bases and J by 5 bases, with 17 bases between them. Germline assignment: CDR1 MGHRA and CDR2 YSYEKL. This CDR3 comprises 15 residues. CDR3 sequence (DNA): TGCGCCAGCAGCCCTCAAGCGGTCCGCACCGAGACCCAGTACTTC. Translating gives CASSPQAVRTETQYF.

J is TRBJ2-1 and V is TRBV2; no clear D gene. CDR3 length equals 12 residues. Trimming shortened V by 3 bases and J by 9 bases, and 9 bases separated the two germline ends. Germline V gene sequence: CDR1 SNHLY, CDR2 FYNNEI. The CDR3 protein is CASSEERSEQFF. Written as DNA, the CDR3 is TGTGCCAGCAGTGAGGAGAGAAGTGAGCAGTTCTTC.

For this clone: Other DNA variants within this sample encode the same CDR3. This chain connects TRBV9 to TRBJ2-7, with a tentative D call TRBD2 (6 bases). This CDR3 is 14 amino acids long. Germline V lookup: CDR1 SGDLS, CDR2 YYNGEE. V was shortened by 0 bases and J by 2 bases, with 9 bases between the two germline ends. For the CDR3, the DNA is TGTGCCAGCAGCGTAGGAAGCGGGCCCTACGAGCAGTACTTC. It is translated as CASSVGSGPYEQYF.

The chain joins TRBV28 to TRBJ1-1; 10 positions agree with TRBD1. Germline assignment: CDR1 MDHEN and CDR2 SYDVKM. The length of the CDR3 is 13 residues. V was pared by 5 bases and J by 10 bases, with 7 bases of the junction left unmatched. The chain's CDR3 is CASSPRQGAGAFF. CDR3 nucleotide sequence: TGTGCCAGCAGTCCTCGACAGGGGGCCGGAGCTTTCTTT.

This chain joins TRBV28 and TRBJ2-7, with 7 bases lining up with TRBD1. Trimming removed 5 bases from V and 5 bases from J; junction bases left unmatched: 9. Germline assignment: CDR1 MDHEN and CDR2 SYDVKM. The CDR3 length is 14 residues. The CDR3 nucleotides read TGTGCCAGCAGTACTACCACAGGGGACAACGAGCAGTACTTC. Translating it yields CASSTTTGDNEQYF.

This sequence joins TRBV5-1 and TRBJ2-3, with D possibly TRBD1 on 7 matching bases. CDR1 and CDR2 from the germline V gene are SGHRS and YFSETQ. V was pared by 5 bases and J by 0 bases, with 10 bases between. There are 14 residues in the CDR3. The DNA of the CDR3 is TGCGCCAGCAGGGCGGGACAGAGCACAGATACGCAGTATTTT. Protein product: CASRAGQSTDTQYF.

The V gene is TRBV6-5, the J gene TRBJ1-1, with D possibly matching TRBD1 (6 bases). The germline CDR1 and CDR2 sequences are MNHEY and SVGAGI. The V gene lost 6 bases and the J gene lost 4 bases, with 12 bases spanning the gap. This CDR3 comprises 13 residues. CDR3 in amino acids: CASSLGGATEAFF. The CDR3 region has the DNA TGTGCCAGCAGCCTGGGGGGGGCCACTGAAGCTTTCTTT.

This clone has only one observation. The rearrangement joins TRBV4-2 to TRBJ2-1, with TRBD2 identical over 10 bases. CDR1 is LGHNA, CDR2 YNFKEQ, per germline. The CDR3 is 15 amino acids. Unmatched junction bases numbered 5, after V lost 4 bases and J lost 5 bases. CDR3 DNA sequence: TGTGCCAGCAGCCCGGGACTAGCGCTAGACAATGAGCAGTTCTTC. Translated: CASSPGLALDNEQFF.

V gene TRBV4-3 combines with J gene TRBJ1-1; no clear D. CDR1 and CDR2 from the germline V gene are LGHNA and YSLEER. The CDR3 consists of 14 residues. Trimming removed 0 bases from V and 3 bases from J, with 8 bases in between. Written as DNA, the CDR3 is TGCGCCAGCAGCCAAGATCGACACTACACTGAAGCTTTCTTT. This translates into CASSQDRHYTEAFF.

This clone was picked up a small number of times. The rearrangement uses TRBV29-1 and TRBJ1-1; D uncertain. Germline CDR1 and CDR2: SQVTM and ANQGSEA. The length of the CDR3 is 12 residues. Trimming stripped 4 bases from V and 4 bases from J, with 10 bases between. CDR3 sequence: CSVVPLSTEAFF. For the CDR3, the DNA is TGCAGCGTTGTCCCGCTGAGCACTGAAGCTTTCTTT.

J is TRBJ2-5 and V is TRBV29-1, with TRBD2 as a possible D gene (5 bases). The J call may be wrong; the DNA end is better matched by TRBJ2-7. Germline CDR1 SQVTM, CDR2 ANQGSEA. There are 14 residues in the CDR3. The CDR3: CSVVDGVKTYEQYF. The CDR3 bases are TGCAGCGTTGTAGACGGGGTTAAGACCTACGAGCAGTACTTC.

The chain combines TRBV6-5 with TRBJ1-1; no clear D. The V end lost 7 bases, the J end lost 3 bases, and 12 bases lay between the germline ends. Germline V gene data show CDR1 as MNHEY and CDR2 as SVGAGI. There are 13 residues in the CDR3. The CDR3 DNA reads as TGTGCCAGCATCTGGGCCCCTCACACTGAAGCTTTCTTT. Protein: CASIWAPHTEAFF.

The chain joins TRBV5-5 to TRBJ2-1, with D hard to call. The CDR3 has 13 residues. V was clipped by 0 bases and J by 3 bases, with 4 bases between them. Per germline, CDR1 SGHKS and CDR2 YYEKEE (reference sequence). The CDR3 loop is CASSLGLYNEQFF. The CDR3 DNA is TGTGCCAGCAGCTTGGGACTCTACAATGAGCAGTTCTTC.